Below are 23 T cell receptor beta chains sequenced from a single sample in a study of response to subunit inactivated influenza vaccine. TCRdb analysed the RT-PCR reads with MiXCR anew, one entry per CDR3 protein. The sample holds hundreds of thousands of distinct CDR3 sequences, roughly 15% seen once. Sequencing used PBMCs from blood, obtained approximately 15 days before vaccination. These receptors were collected from a man between 50 and 59 years old who received an inactivated influenza vaccine.

The V gene is TRBV20-1, the J gene TRBJ2-4; a weak D match, TRBD2 (5 bases). Deletions cut 2 bases from V and 13 bases from J, with 15 bases between. The CDR3 sequence is 12 residues long. Germline V lookup: CDR1 DFQATT, CDR2 SNEGSKA (reference sequence). The DNA for the CDR3 is TGCAGTGCTAGACCGGGCCGGGGAACCCAGTACTTC. This encodes CSARPGRGTQYF.

This clonotype showed up many times. CDR3 sequence (DNA): TGTGCCATCACACCAGGGGACACAGATACGCAGTATTTT. Translated: CAITPGDTDTQYF. The chain combines TRBV10-3 with TRBJ2-3; D perhaps matches TRBD1 (6 bases). Trimming left V 7 bases short and J 2 bases short, with 10 bases between. The CDR3 consists of 13 residues. CDR1 and CDR2 (germline): ENHRY, SYGVKD.

This clonotype was seen many times. The chain recombines TRBV7-2 with TRBJ2-7; possible D gene TRBD1, 6 bases. Trimming took off 5 bases at V and 6 bases at J, with 17 bases between the two ends. Germline CDR1 and CDR2: SGHTA and FQGNSA. CDR3 length equals 14 residues. The CDR3 DNA reads as TGTGCCAGCAGCAGAAACAGGGCCGAGGGCGAGCAGTACTTC. Translation: CASSRNRAEGEQYF.

There are many counts of this clonotype. This rearrangement joins TRBV6-5 to TRBJ2-5; D gene ambiguous. V was shortened by 2 bases and J by 5 bases, with 3 bases between the two germline ends. Germline V gene lookup returns CDR1 MNHEY and CDR2 SVGAGI. CDR3 length: 11 amino acids. Here the CDR3 DNA reads TGTGCCAGCAGTTACGGGGAGACCCAGTACTTC. The encoded protein is CASSYGETQYF.

V gene TRBV27 combines with J gene TRBJ2-3; 9 bases line up with TRBD1. Germline V CDR1 and CDR2: MNHEY, SMNVEV (reference sequence). V dropped 5 bases and J dropped 2; count of bases not matched to a gene: 8. The CDR3 covers 16 residues. CDR3 DNA: TGTGCCAGCAGTCCCTGGGACAGGGTCCCCACAGATACGCAGTATTTT. Protein sequence: CASSPWDRVPTDTQYF.

This clonotype was observed a handful of times. The chain links TRBV6-5 to TRBJ1-2; 7 bases are shared with TRBD1. CDR3 length: 15 amino acids. Germline V CDR1 and CDR2: MNHEY, SVGAGI. With 0 bases clipped from V and 4 bases from J, the junction kept 5 bases outside the gene matches. The CDR3 is CASSYSPTGTYGYTF. The DNA of the CDR3 is TGTGCCAGCAGTTACTCCCCGACAGGGACCTATGGCTACACCTTC.

This clonotype was observed many times. The chain couples TRBV7-8 to TRBJ2-1; no firm D call. Germline-derived CDR1 and CDR2 are SGHVS and FQNEAQ. The CDR3 loop spans 13 amino acids. Deletions cut 3 bases from V and 9 bases from J, with 12 bases between. The CDR3 DNA sequence: TGTGCCAGCAGCTTGCCCCCCGTGATTGAGCAGTTCTTC. This codes for CASSLPPVIEQFF.

The J gene is TRBJ1-1, the V gene TRBV7-2; D gene unclear. V was shortened by 7 bases and J by 0 bases, with 12 bases between the two germline ends. The CDR3 sequence is 14 residues long. Germline loops: CDR1 SGHTA, CDR2 FQGNSA. CDR3 amino acids: CASTPDAVNTEAFF. In DNA form, the CDR3 reads TGTGCCAGCACCCCCGACGCCGTGAACACTGAAGCTTTCTTT.

Only a few counts were recorded for this clonotype. The chain combines TRBV11-2 with TRBJ2-7; 7 nucleotides line up with TRBD1. CDR3 length equals 15 residues. After removal of 5 bases from V and 4 bases from J, the junction contained 11 bases not matched to a gene. Germline V gene lookup returns CDR1 SGHAT and CDR2 FQNNGV. CDR3 amino acids: CASSRTRGRLYEQYF. CDR3 nucleotide sequence: TGTGCCAGCAGCCGGACAAGGGGGCGGCTATACGAGCAGTACTTC.

This rearrangement joins TRBV20-1 to TRBJ2-4, with 7 bases lining up with TRBD1. CDR3 length: 13 residues. CDR1 is DFQATT and CDR2 is SNEGSKA in the germline V gene (reference sequence). V gave up 3 bases and J gave up 7 bases; unmatched junction bases: 6. CDR3 in DNA: TGCAGTGCTAGGACAGGGACGGCGAACATTCAGTACTTC. It codes for CSARTGTANIQYF.

The chain recombines TRBV7-2 with TRBJ2-2; D unresolved. Germline-derived CDR1 and CDR2 are SGHTA and FQGNSA. Trimming took 5 bases from V and 7 from J, leaving 8 bases between them. The CDR3 covers 12 residues. The CDR3 sequence is CASSHPNGELFF. CDR3 sequence (DNA): TGTGCCAGCAGCCACCCTAACGGGGAGCTGTTTTTT.

This clonotype was observed a few times. The chain uses TRBV2 and TRBJ2-7; TRBD2 is a possible D gene (7 bases). V lost 8 bases and J 1 base, leaving 18 bases between the germline ends. Per germline, CDR1 SNHLY and CDR2 FYNNEI. The CDR3 runs 15 residues. The CDR3 region is CASGVGGGPSYEQYF. CDR3 coding DNA: TGTGCCAGCGGAGTAGGGGGGGGACCTTCCTACGAGCAGTACTTC.

The J gene is TRBJ1-1, the V gene TRBV20-1; a weak D match, TRBD1 (5 bases). Germline V gives CDR1 DFQATT, CDR2 SNEGSKA (reference sequence). Deletions cut 6 bases from V and 0 bases from J, with 11 bases between. This CDR3 has 13 residues. CDR3 nucleotide sequence: TGCAGTGCCACAGGAGACCTGAACACTGAAGCTTTCTTT. Translated, it gives CSATGDLNTEAFF.

This clonotype was picked up many times. The J gene is TRBJ2-3, the V gene TRBV9; 7 bases agree with TRBD2. Germline V CDR1 and CDR2: SGDLS, YYNGEE. The CDR3 runs to 15 residues. The trim removed 2 bases at V and 0 bases at J, leaving 3 bases unmatched. The CDR3 sequence: CASSVSSGSTDTQYF. The CDR3 DNA reads TGTGCCAGCAGCGTGTCTAGCGGTAGCACAGATACGCAGTATTTT.

Remarks on this clonotype: Compared with germline, one end of the junction differs, possibly owing to a read error. This chain connects TRBV10-3 to TRBJ2-7, with TRBD1 matching 9 bases. This CDR3 is built from 18 residues. Germline values: CDR1 ENHRY, CDR2 SYGVKD. This CDR3 is CAISEDQWADRGDYEQCF. The CDR3 DNA sequence: TGTGCCATCAGTGAGGATCAGTGGGCTGACAGGGGGGACTACGAGCAGTGCTTC.

V gene TRBV7-8 combines with J gene TRBJ2-7, with D possibly being TRBD2 (6 bases). Germline V lookup: CDR1 SGHVS, CDR2 FQNEAQ. V lost 6 bases and J 0 bases, leaving 21 bases between the germline ends. This CDR3 comprises 17 residues. In DNA form, the CDR3 reads TGTGCCAGCAGTTCCGATAGGATTGGGGGGAGCTCCTACGAGCAGTACTTC. This translates into CASSSDRIGGSSYEQYF.

This clonotype has a count of ten or more. The chain is built from TRBV10-3 and TRBJ2-3; D uncertain. The CDR3 length is 14 residues. The V end lost 2 bases, the J end lost 2 bases, and 8 bases lay between the germline ends. Germline V gives CDR1 ENHRY, CDR2 SYGVKD. CDR3 nucleotides: TGTGCCATCAGTGAGGTGGTCCTCACAGATACGCAGTATTTT. This gives the protein CAISEVVLTDTQYF.

This clonotype occurred a few times. V usage is TRBV12-3 or TRBV12-4 and J usage is TRBJ2-3; 9 nucleotides line up with TRBD1. The CDR3 sequence is 15 residues long. J was trimmed by 6 bases and V by 4 bases; bases with no gene match: 8. Here the CDR3 reads CASSWRGQGGDTQYF. The CDR3 DNA reads TGTGCCAGCAGTTGGAGGGGACAGGGCGGCGATACGCAGTATTTT.

The V call is TRBV7-2, the J call TRBJ1-1; no definite D call. Per germline, CDR1 SGHTA and CDR2 FQGNSA. V was cut by 1 base and J by 0 bases, with 9 bases left in between. The CDR3 is 15 amino acids. DNA of the CDR3: TGTGCCAGCAGCTTAGTTGCGAAGGTGAACACTGAAGCTTTCTTT. The encoded protein is CASSLVAKVNTEAFF. The full variable domain, its missing parts supplied by reference TRBV7-2 and TRBJ1-1, is GAGVSQSPSNKVTEKGKDVELRCDPISGHTALYWYRQSLGQGLEFLIYFQGNSAPDKSGLPSDRFSAERTGGSVSTLTIQRTQQEDSAVYLCASSLVAKVNTEAFFGQGTRLTVV.

V usage is TRBV10-3 and J usage is TRBJ2-2, with D unclear. The CDR3 covers 12 residues. The V end was cut by 6 bases, the J end by 6 bases, with 8 bases between. Germline V gene sequence: CDR1 ENHRY, CDR2 SYGVKD. The CDR3 sequence: CAISATPGELFF. The CDR3 DNA is TGTGCCATCAGCGCCACCCCCGGGGAGCTGTTTTTT.

The chain combines TRBV28 with TRBJ2-7; 10 nucleotides align to TRBD1. CDR1 and CDR2 from the germline V gene are MDHEN and SYDVKM. V was clipped by 7 bases and J by 7 bases; unmatched bases: 16. This CDR3 spans 16 amino acids. CDR3 amino acids: CASIRRRGQGIQEQYF. Written as DNA, the CDR3 is TGTGCCAGCATCAGACGACGGGGACAGGGGATCCAGGAGCAGTACTTC. Full variable domain (remainder filled in from reference TRBV28 and TRBJ2-7): DVKVTQSSRYLVKRTGEKVFLECVQDMDHENMFWYRQDPGLGLRLIYFSYDVKMKEKGDIPEGYSVSREKKERFSLILESASTNQTSMYLCASIRRRGQGIQEQYFGPGTRLTVT.

This clonotype has ten or more counts. This sequence joins TRBV6-5 and TRBJ1-5; a weak D match, TRBD1 (6 bases). CDR1 and CDR2 from the germline V gene are MNHEY and SVGAGI. This CDR3 has 15 residues. The V gene lost 4 bases and the J gene lost 6 bases, with 16 bases spanning the gap. The CDR3 here is CASSFSGGAGQPQHF. The CDR3 region has the DNA TGTGCCAGCAGTTTCTCCGGGGGCGCGGGTCAGCCCCAGCATTTT.

With regard to this clonotype: The junction differs from germline at one of its ends, possibly a read error. The genes are TRBV9 and TRBJ1-1; possible D gene TRBD1, 6 bases. CDR3 length: 15 residues. Germline V gene lookup returns CDR1 SGDLS and CDR2 YYNGEE. The CDR3 DNA reads TGTGCCAGCAGCGTGGGGGGCCATATGAACCCTGAAGCTTTCTTT. Translated, it gives CASSVGGHMNPEAFF.